This record looks at one T cell receptor beta chain sequence and its context. What it binds is not known. Researchers partitioned CD4+ cells into CD45RA+ naive and CD45RA-negative memory subsets. Here immunoSEQ multiplex PCR was the method, and the copy in TCRdb shows in-frame clones only, minus some. This sample has around 1.6 million clones, with approximately 98% found just once. This record comes from a study of shared clonotypes between healthy human individuals. Per the germline V gene, CDR1 is SGDLS and CDR2 is YYNGEE. This CDR3 spans 17 amino acids. V was pared by 0 bases and J by 7 bases, with 12 bases of the junction left unmatched. The study, taken as a whole, reports: The authors expected sequencing depth to affect clonotype sharing among donors. Owing to a small donor count, the genetic and exposure-history diversity represented was limited.

The receptor's source is a man between 25 and 39 years old in good health. The source material was naive CD4+ T cells sorted from blood. Sample subset: CD45RA+ positively selected. The chain uses TRBV9 and TRBJ2-1; TRBD2 agrees at 8 bases. CDR3 loop: CASSVGKAGVFGNEQFF. CDR3 in DNA: TGTGCCAGCAGCGTAGGTAAAGCGGGAGTGTTCGGTAATGAGCAGTTCTTC. The full variable domain, with the rest looked up from reference TRBV9 and TRBJ2-1, is DSGVTQTPKHLITATGQRVTLRCSPRSGDLSVYWYQQSLDQGLQFLIQYYNGEERAKGNILERFSAQQFPDLHSELNLSSLELGDSALYFCASSVGKAGVFGNEQFFGPGTRLTVL.